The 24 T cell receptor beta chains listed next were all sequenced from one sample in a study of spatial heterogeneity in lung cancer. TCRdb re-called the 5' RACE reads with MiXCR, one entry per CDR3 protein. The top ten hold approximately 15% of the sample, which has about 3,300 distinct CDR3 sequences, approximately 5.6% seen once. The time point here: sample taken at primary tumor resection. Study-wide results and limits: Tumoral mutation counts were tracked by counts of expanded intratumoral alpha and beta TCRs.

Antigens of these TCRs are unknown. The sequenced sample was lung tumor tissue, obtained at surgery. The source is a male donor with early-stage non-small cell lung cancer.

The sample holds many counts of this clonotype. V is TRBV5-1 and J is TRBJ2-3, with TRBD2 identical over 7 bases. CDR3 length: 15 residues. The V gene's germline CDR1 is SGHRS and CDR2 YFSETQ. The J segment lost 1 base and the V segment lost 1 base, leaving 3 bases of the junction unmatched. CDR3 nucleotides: TGCGCCAGCAGCTTGCTGCGGGAGCGCACAGATACGCAGTATTTT. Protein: CASSLLRERTDTQYF.

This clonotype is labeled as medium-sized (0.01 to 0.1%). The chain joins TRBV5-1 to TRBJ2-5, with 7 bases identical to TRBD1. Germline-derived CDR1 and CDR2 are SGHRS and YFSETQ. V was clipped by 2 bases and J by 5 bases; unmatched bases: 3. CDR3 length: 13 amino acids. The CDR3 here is CASSLTGVETQYF. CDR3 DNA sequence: TGCGCCAGCAGCTTAACAGGGGTCGAGACCCAGTACTTC.

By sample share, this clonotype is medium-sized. CDR3 nucleotide sequence: TGTGCCAGCAGTTTAAACATACGGGTTGAGCAGTTCTTC. This codes for CASSLNIRVEQFF. This chain uses TRBV12-3 or TRBV12-4 with TRBJ2-1; D ambiguous. This CDR3 comprises 13 residues. V was cut by 2 bases and J by 9 bases, with 11 bases left in between.

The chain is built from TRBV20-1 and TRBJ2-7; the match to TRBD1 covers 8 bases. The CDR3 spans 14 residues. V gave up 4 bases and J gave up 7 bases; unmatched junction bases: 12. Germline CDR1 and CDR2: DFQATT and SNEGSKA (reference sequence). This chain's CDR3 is CSAMSWQGAEEQYF. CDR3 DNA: TGCAGTGCTATGTCCTGGCAGGGGGCAGAAGAGCAGTACTTC.

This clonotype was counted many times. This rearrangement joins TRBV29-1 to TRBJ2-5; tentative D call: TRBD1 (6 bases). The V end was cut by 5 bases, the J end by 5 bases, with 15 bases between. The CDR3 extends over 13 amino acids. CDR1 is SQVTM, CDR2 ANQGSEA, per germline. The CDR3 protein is CSVSQGPMETQYF. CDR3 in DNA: TGCAGCGTTTCACAGGGACCGATGGAGACCCAGTACTTC.

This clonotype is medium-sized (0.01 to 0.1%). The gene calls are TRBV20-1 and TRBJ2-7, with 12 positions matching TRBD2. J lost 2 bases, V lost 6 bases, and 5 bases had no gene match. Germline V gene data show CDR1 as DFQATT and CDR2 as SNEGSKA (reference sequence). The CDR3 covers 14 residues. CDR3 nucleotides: TGCAGTGCGTTTACTAGCGGGAGGCCCTACGAGCAGTACTTC. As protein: CSAFTSGRPYEQYF.

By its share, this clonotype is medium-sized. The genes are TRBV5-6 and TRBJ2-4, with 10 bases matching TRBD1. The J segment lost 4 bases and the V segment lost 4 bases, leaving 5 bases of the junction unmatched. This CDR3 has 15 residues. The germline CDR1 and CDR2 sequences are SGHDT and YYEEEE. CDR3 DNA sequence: TGTGCCAGCAGCACGCCGGGACAGGGGAAAAACATTCAGTACTTC. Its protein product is CASSTPGQGKNIQYF.

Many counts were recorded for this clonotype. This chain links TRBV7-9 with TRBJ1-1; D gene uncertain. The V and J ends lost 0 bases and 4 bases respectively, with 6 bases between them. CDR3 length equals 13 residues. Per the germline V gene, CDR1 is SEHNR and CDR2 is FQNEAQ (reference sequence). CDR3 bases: TGTGCCAGCAGCTTAGCTGAGGGCACTGAAGCTTTCTTT. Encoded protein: CASSLAEGTEAFF.

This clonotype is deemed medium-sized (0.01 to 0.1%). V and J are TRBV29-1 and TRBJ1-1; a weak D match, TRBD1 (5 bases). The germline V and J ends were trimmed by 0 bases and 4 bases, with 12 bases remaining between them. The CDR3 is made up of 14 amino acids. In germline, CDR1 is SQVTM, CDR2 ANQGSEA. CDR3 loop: CSVEDPGTGTEAFF. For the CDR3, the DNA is TGCAGCGTTGAAGATCCGGGGACCGGCACTGAAGCTTTCTTT. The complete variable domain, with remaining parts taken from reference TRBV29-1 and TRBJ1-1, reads SAVISQKPSRDICQRGTSLTIQCQVDSQVTMMFWYRQQPGQSLTLIATANQGSEATYESGFVIDKFPISRPNLTFSTLTVSNMSPEDSSIYLCSVEDPGTGTEAFFGQGTRLTVV.

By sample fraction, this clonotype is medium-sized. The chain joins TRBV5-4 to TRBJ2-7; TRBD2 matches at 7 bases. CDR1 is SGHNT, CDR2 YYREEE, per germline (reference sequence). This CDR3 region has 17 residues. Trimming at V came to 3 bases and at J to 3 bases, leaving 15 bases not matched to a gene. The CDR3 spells CASSSKDAGGGNYEQYF. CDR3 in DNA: TGTGCCAGCAGCTCGAAAGACGCTGGCGGGGGAAACTACGAGCAGTACTTC.

The CDR3: CASSFQGSYGYTF. In nucleotides, the CDR3 is TGTGCCAGCAGCTTCCAGGGCTCCTATGGCTACACCTTC. The J gene is TRBJ1-2, the V gene TRBV7-9; D might be TRBD1 (5 bases). The V end was cut by 3 bases, the J end by 4 bases, with 9 bases between. Germline CDR1 reads SEHNR; CDR2 reads FQNEAQ (reference sequence). CDR3 size: 13 residues.

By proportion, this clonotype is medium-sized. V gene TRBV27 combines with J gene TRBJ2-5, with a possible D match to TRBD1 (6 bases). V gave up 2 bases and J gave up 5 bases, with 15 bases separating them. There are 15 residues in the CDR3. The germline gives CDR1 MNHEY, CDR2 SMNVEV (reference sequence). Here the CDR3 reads CASSLRAQGWETQYF. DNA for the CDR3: TGTGCCAGCAGTTTAAGGGCGCAGGGGTGGGAGACCCAGTACTTC.

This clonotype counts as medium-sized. In DNA form, the CDR3 reads TGTGCCAGCAGCTTCTCGGACCTACCCGGGTCTGAAGCTTTCTTT. Protein sequence: CASSFSDLPGSEAFF. V usage is TRBV7-6 and J usage is TRBJ1-1; D gene ambiguous. Trimming removed 3 bases from V and 6 bases from J, with 17 bases in between. The CDR3 has 15 residues. The V gene's germline CDR1 is SGHVS and CDR2 FNYEAQ.

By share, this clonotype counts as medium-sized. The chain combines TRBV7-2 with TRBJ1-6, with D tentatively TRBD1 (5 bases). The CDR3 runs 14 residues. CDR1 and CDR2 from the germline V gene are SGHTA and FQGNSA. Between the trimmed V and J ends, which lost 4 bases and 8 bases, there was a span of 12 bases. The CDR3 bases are TGTGCCAGCAGCTCGAAAAGGGGCTATTCACCCCTCCACTTT. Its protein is CASSSKRGYSPLHF.

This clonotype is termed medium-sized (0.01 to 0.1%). The DNA for the CDR3 is TGCAGTGCTAGCCTAGCGGGAGGCAAAGAGACCCAGTACTTC. Protein sequence: CSASLAGGKETQYF. V is TRBV20-1 and J is TRBJ2-5; TRBD2 agrees at 11 bases. Germline values: CDR1 DFQATT, CDR2 SNEGSKA (reference sequence). This CDR3 is built from 14 residues. V shed 3 bases and J 3 bases; nucleotides not matched to a gene: 3.

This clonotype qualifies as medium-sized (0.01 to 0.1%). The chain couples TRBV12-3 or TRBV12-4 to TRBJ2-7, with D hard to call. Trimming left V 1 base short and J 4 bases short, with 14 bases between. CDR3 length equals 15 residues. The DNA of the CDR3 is TGTGCCAGCAGTTTAGGGACGGTGATTAGGTACGAGCAGTACTTC. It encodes CASSLGTVIRYEQYF.

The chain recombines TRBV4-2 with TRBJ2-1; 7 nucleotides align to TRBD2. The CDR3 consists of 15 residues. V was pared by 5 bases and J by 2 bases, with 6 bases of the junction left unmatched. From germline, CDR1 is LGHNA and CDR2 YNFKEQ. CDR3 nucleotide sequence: TGTGCCAGCAGCTACAGCGGGGATACCTACAATGAGCAGTTCTTC. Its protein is CASSYSGDTYNEQFF.

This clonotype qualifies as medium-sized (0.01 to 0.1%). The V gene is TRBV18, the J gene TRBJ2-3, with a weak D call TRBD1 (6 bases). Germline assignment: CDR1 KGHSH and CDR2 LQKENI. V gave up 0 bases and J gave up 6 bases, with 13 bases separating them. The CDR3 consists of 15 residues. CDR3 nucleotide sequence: TGTGCCAGCTCACCACCACACAGGGCGGGTGATACGCAGTATTTT. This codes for CASSPPHRAGDTQYF.

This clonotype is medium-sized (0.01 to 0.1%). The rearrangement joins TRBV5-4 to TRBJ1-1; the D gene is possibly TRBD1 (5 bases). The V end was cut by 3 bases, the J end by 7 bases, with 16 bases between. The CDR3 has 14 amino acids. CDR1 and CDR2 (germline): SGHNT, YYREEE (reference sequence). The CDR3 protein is CASSSPRDGSEAFF. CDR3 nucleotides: TGTGCCAGCAGCTCCCCCCGGGACGGCAGTGAAGCTTTCTTT.

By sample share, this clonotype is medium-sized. The CDR3 is CASGPTGSSYNEQFF. CDR3 in DNA: TGCGCCAGCGGCCCGACCGGCAGCTCCTACAATGAGCAGTTCTTC. The gene calls are TRBV4-1 and TRBJ2-1, with no clear D. V gave up 8 bases and J gave up 0 bases, with 14 bases separating them. Germline loops: CDR1 MGHRA, CDR2 YSYEKL. The CDR3 has 15 amino acids.

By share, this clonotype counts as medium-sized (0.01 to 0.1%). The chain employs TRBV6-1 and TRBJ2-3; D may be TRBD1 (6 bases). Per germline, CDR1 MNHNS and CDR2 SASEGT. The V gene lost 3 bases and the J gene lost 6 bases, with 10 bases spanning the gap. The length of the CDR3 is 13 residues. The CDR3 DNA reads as TGTGCCAGCAGTGAGGGGGCGCGGGATACGCAGTATTTT. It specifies CASSEGARDTQYF.

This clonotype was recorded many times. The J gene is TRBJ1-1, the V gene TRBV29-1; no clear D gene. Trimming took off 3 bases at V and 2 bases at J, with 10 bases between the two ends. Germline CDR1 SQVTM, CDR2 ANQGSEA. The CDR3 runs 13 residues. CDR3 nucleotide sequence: TGCAGCGTTGAGAACGGTTTTAACACTGAAGCTTTCTTT. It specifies CSVENGFNTEAFF.

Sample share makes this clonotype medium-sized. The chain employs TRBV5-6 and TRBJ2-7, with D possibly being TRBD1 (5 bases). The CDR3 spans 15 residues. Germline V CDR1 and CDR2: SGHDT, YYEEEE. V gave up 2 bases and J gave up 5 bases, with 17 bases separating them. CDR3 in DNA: TGTGCCAGCAGCTTTAGGGGCCCAGGGTTCCACGAGCAGTACTTC. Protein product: CASSFRGPGFHEQYF.

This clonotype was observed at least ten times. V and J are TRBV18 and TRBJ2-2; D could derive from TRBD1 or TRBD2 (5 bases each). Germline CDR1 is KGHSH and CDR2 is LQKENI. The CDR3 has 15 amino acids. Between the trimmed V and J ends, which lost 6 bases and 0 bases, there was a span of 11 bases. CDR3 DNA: TGTGCCAGCTCTCCAGGGACGGCGAACACCGGGGAGCTGTTTTTT. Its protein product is CASSPGTANTGELFF.